The sequence of this T cell receptor (beta chain) was determined in a study of blood T cell repertoires in COVID-19. Study summary: The study drew acute and convalescent COVID-19 samples from the United States, Italy and Spain. Sources were T cells, B-cell-depleted T cells, or PBMCs; the material itself was cDNA or gDNA.

V was cut by 2 bases and J by 6 bases, with 11 bases left in between. The CDR3 extends over 13 amino acids. Authors' methods: Amplified reference gene primers provided the basis for estimating nucleated cell counts. Assay: immunoSEQ multiplex PCR; the TCRdb copy retains only in-frame clones and omits some. Clonal size and the V and J genes are those of that table, whereas D and trimming came from the DNA. Seen here are some 27,000 clones, roughly three quarters observed once, and the top ten hold over 30%. The chain employs TRBV12-3 or TRBV12-4 and TRBJ2-7, with a weak D call TRBD1 (5 bases). This sequence originates from a man between 65 and 79 years old with acute or convalescent COVID-19. The specimen sequenced was peripheral blood. CDR3 loop: CASSLRRGTEQYF. In DNA, the CDR3 is TGTGCCAGCAGTTTACGTAGGGGTACCGAGCAGTACTTC.